These 30 T cell receptor beta chains were all obtained from the same sample, sequenced in a study of blood T cell repertoires in COVID-19 (dated by TCRdb to 2020 to 2022). Receptor libraries were prepared by the immunoSEQ multiplex PCR assay. In its TCRdb copy, this immuneACCESS table keeps in-frame sequences only and misses some clones. Where compared with another copy, unresolved V genes explain less than half of these, and the others have no known cause. Across this sample there are about 150,000 clones, with 65% to 85% seen only once. The ten largest account for over 7% of the sample. Sequenced: peripheral blood. These receptors originate from a man aged 50-59 years with active or convalescent COVID-19.

The rearrangement joins TRBV27 to TRBJ2-1; TRBD2 aligns across 8 bases. V lost 10 bases and J lost 3; bases outside the gene matches: 8. The CDR3 is made up of 14 amino acids. CDR1 and CDR2 from the germline V gene are MNHEY and SMNVEV (reference sequence). CDR3 loop: CATISGSFYNEQFF. DNA of the CDR3: TGTGCCACCATAAGCGGGAGTTTCTACAATGAGCAGTTCTTC.

V and J are TRBV7-3 and TRBJ2-3; TRBD2 agrees at 7 bases. This CDR3 has 15 amino acids. The junction had 10 bases not matched to a gene; V was cut back by 5 bases and J by 5 bases. Germline CDR1 is SGHTA and CDR2 is FQGTGA. CDR3 loop: CASSPRAGVGDTQYF. For the CDR3, the DNA is TGTGCCAGCAGCCCGAGGGCGGGAGTTGGAGATACGCAGTATTTT.

The V call is TRBV27, the J call TRBJ2-5; 12 bases fit TRBD2. Per germline, CDR1 MNHEY and CDR2 SMNVEV (reference sequence). The CDR3 totals 16 residues. The junction had 10 bases not matched to a gene; V was cut back by 10 bases and J by 1 base. Here the CDR3 DNA reads TGTGCCACCAACCCCCTAGCGGGAGGGTTCCAAGAGACCCAGTACTTC. Its protein product is CATNPLAGGFQETQYF.

This chain uses TRBV5-8 with TRBJ1-3, with D tentatively TRBD1 (5 bases). V lost 3 bases, J lost 0 bases, and 13 bases lay in between. The germline V gene encodes CDR1 SGHTS and CDR2 YDEGEE. CDR3 length: 16 residues. This CDR3 is CASSSQDYYSGNTIYF. The CDR3 DNA reads as TGTGCCAGCAGCTCACAGGACTATTACTCTGGAAACACCATATATTTT.

The table lists this clone with a few counts. The chain uses TRBV5-1 and TRBJ1-2; 8 bases agree with TRBD1. The CDR3 totals 18 residues. The germline V gene has CDR1 SGHRS and CDR2 YFSETQ. Unmatched junction bases numbered 14, after V lost 4 bases and J lost 0 bases. The CDR3 nucleotides read TGCGCCAGCAGCCCGGGACAGGCCTTTGGGGGAGCTAACTATGGCTACACCTTC. Its protein is CASSPGQAFGGANYGYTF.

The J gene is TRBJ1-3, the V gene TRBV28; possibly TRBD1 for D (5 bases). This CDR3 has 15 amino acids. Germline V gene sequence: CDR1 MDHEN, CDR2 SYDVKM. Trimming removed 4 bases at V and 2 bases at J, with 12 bases between. CDR3 coding DNA: TGTGCCAGCAGTTCCCCGACAGTAGCTGGAAACACCATATATTTT. Its translation: CASSSPTVAGNTIYF.

J is TRBJ2-7 and V is TRBV7-8; D is uncertain. CDR1 is SGHVS, CDR2 FQNEAQ, per germline. Trimming took off 7 bases at V and 0 bases at J, with 16 bases between the two ends. CDR3 length: 15 amino acids. CDR3 sequence reads: CASILHSGRSYEQYF. The CDR3, as DNA: TGTGCCAGCATCCTTCATAGTGGGCGCTCCTACGAGCAGTACTTC.

The rearrangement joins TRBV19 to TRBJ1-2; D gene ambiguous. The germline V gene has CDR1 LNHDA and CDR2 SQIVND (reference sequence). Trimming took off 10 bases at V and 8 bases at J, with 11 bases between the two ends. This CDR3 has 10 amino acids. CDR3 sequence: CATKTRGYTF. In DNA, the CDR3 is TGTGCCACCAAGACTAGGGGCTACACCTTC.

The DNA of the CDR3 is TGTGCCAGCAGCTCCCCGGGACTGGCACCTGATGGTAATGAAAAACTGTTTTTT. It encodes CASSSPGLAPDGNEKLFF. The chain is built from TRBV7-6 and TRBJ1-4; D is perhaps TRBD1 (5 bases). CDR3 size: 18 residues. Trimming pared 4 bases from V and 4 bases from J, leaving 22 bases between. In germline, CDR1 is SGHVS, CDR2 FNYEAQ.

The chain employs TRBV19 and TRBJ1-5; 7 nucleotides line up with TRBD1. Germline CDR1 LNHDA, CDR2 SQIVND (reference sequence). Trimming removed 7 bases from V and 2 bases from J; junction bases left unmatched: 8. The CDR3 has 15 amino acids. CDR3 nucleotide sequence: TGTGCCAGTACCGCCGACAGGGAAGGCAATCAGCCCCAGCATTTT. It encodes CASTADREGNQPQHF.

The V gene is TRBV7-3, the J gene TRBJ1-6, with a weak D call TRBD1 (5 bases). Germline loops: CDR1 SGHTA, CDR2 FQGTGA. The CDR3 covers 15 residues. V was pared by 0 bases and J by 9 bases, with 12 bases between. In DNA form, the CDR3 reads TGTGCCAGCAGCTTAACGCACGGGGGTCGTTCACCCCTCCACTTT. This encodes CASSLTHGGRSPLHF. Filled out from reference TRBV7-3 and TRBJ1-6, the complete variable domain reads GAGVSQTPSNKVTEKGKYVELRCDPISGHTALYWYRQSLGQGPEFLIYFQGTGAADDSGLPNDRFFAVRPEGSVSTLKIQRTERGDSAVYLCASSLTHGGRSPLHFGNGTRLTVT.

This clone was counted a few times. This chain uses TRBV24-1 with TRBJ1-1; D is uncertain. CDR1 KGHDR and CDR2 SFDVKD come from the germline V gene. The CDR3 contains 13 residues. With 5 bases removed from V and 1 base from J, the gap between germline ends came to 7 bases. The CDR3 DNA is TGTGCCACCAGTGTGGCGGGGAACACTGAAGCTTTCTTT. It specifies CATSVAGNTEAFF.

The chain combines TRBV20-1 with TRBJ2-3; TRBD2 matches at 10 bases. This CDR3 is built from 14 residues. Trimming at V came to 3 bases and at J to 5 bases, leaving 5 bases not matched to a gene. Germline V CDR1 and CDR2: DFQATT, SNEGSKA (reference sequence). As DNA, the CDR3 is TGCAGTGCTAGTCCCCTAGCGGGAGTAGATACGCAGTATTTT. This encodes CSASPLAGVDTQYF.

The J gene is TRBJ2-4, the V gene TRBV27, with 9 bases fitting TRBD2. This CDR3 is built from 16 residues. The germline V gene encodes CDR1 MNHEY and CDR2 SMNVEV (reference sequence). After removal of 5 bases from V and 3 bases from J, the junction contained 8 bases not matched to a gene. The CDR3 is CASSPQREAGKNIQYF. Here the CDR3 DNA reads TGTGCCAGCAGTCCTCAGCGGGAGGCGGGCAAAAACATTCAGTACTTC.

A note on this clone: Compared with germline, one end of the junction differs, possibly owing to a read error. V and J are TRBV18 and TRBJ2-7; TRBD2 matches 7 bases. Germline CDR1 KGHSH, CDR2 LQKENI. The CDR3 runs 12 residues. The CDR3 here is CASSPTPGAGSF. CDR3 coding DNA: TGTGCCAGCTCACCAACCCCCGGAGCGGGGTCGTTC.

The rearrangement uses TRBV19 and TRBJ2-7; the D gene is possibly TRBD2 (5 bases). Trimming pared 1 base from V and 1 base from J, leaving 11 bases between. Germline V gene data show CDR1 as LNHDA and CDR2 as SQIVND (reference sequence). CDR3 length equals 15 residues. The CDR3 nucleotides read TGTGCCAGTAGTATAGCCGGTCGGGGTTCCTACGAGCAGTACTTC. It yields the protein CASSIAGRGSYEQYF.

The rearrangement uses TRBV27 and TRBJ1-2; 8 nucleotides line up with TRBD1. The V gene end was trimmed by 5 bases and the J gene end by 2 bases; junction bases not matched to a gene: 7. CDR3 size: 15 residues. Germline values: CDR1 MNHEY, CDR2 SMNVEV (reference sequence). The CDR3 spells CASSPQGAGNYGYTF. CDR3 DNA sequence: TGTGCCAGCAGTCCCCAGGGGGCAGGGAACTATGGCTACACCTTC.

The chain carries TRBV28 and TRBJ2-5, with 9 bases lining up with TRBD1. The CDR3 loop spans 14 amino acids. Trimming cost V 6 bases and J 6 bases; bases outside gene matches: 8. Germline lookup yields CDR1 MDHEN and CDR2 SYDVKM. CDR3 nucleotides: TGTGCCAGCAGCCGAGCTGACAGGGGGAAGACCCAGTACTTC. Amino acids: CASSRADRGKTQYF.

This chain connects TRBV24-1 to TRBJ1-2; 9 positions match TRBD1. Germline lookup yields CDR1 KGHDR and CDR2 SFDVKD. The CDR3 runs 17 residues. The junction had 8 bases not matched to a gene; V was cut back by 4 bases and J by 0 bases. In DNA form, the CDR3 reads TGTGCCACCAGTGAACAGGGGGCACAACTTACTAACTATGGCTACACCTTC. As protein: CATSEQGAQLTNYGYTF.

The J gene is TRBJ2-1, the V gene TRBV6-5, with 7 bases fitting TRBD1. The germline gives CDR1 MNHEY, CDR2 SVGAGI. This CDR3 region has 15 residues. The junction had 3 bases not matched to a gene; V was cut back by 0 bases and J by 4 bases. DNA for the CDR3: TGTGCCAGCAGTTACTCGAGCAGGGGGTACAATGAGCAGTTCTTC. Residues: CASSYSSRGYNEQFF.

The chain combines TRBV30 with TRBJ2-3; 8 bases map to TRBD2. The trim removed 4 bases at V and 2 bases at J, leaving 5 bases unmatched. From germline, CDR1 is GTSNPN and CDR2 SVGIG (reference sequence). This CDR3 contains 14 residues. The CDR3 reads CAWTPGLVTDTQYF. The CDR3 DNA reads TGTGCCTGGACCCCGGGACTAGTCACAGATACGCAGTATTTT.

The chain has TRBV7-8 and TRBJ1-1; 7 bases fit TRBD1. Germline V gene data show CDR1 as SGHVS and CDR2 as FQNEAQ. This CDR3 is 16 amino acids long. Trimming at V came to 5 bases and at J to 1 base, leaving 10 bases not matched to a gene. This CDR3 reads CASSLRDRTANTEAFF. Here the CDR3 DNA reads TGTGCCAGCAGCCTCCGGGACAGAACCGCGAACACTGAAGCTTTCTTT.

This clone was seen more than once but under ten times. The chain employs TRBV14 and TRBJ2-7, with 7 bases identical to TRBD2. The V segment lost 0 bases and the J segment 2 bases; nucleotides outside the gene matches: 4. CDR1 is SGHDN, CDR2 FVKESK, per germline. The CDR3 runs to 15 residues. The CDR3 sequence is CASSQEAGVAYEQYF. Written as DNA, the CDR3 is TGTGCCAGCAGCCAAGAGGCGGGAGTAGCCTACGAGCAGTACTTC.

V gene TRBV27 combines with J gene TRBJ2-1; no clear D. With 3 bases removed from V and 0 bases from J, the gap between germline ends came to 15 bases. Per germline, CDR1 MNHEY and CDR2 SMNVEV (reference sequence). CDR3 size: 17 residues. The CDR3 region is CASSLVRGGYSYNEQFF. In DNA form, the CDR3 reads TGTGCCAGCAGTTTGGTACGCGGCGGATACTCCTACAATGAGCAGTTCTTC.

Regarding this clone: At one boundary the junction diverges from the germline segment, which might be a read error. The gene calls are TRBV7-7 and TRBJ2-3, with D tentatively TRBD1 (5 bases). CDR3 size: 14 residues. In germline, CDR1 is SSHAT, CDR2 FNYEAQ (reference sequence). The CDR3 DNA reads TGTGCTAGCAGCTTAGGGGCAGCAACAGATACGCAGTATTTT. It translates to CASSLGAATDTQYF.

V and J are TRBV27 and TRBJ2-7; D is uncertain. The CDR3 loop spans 12 amino acids. Germline V lookup: CDR1 MNHEY, CDR2 SMNVEV (reference sequence). Trimming shortened V by 3 bases and J by 1 base, and 4 bases separated the two germline ends. This CDR3 is CASSFRSYEQYF. CDR3 DNA: TGTGCCAGCAGTTTCCGGTCCTACGAGCAGTACTTC.

The chain is built from TRBV28 and TRBJ1-5; no reliable D call. The CDR3 consists of 14 residues. CDR1 and CDR2 (germline): MDHEN, SYDVKM. V lost 0 bases and J lost 8, with 11 bases in between. The CDR3 spells CASSLWQDGKPQHF. In DNA, the CDR3 is TGTGCCAGCAGTTTATGGCAGGACGGGAAGCCCCAGCATTTT.

The genes are TRBV5-4 and TRBJ2-5, with D uncertain. The CDR3 has 14 amino acids. V was cut by 4 bases and J by 2 bases, with 12 bases left in between. The germline V gene encodes CDR1 SGHNT and CDR2 YYREEE (reference sequence). In DNA form, the CDR3 reads TGTGCCAGCAGCCCAGGTGTCCCACAAGAGACCCAGTACTTC. Its protein product is CASSPGVPQETQYF.

The rearrangement uses TRBV7-3 and TRBJ2-2; D might be TRBD2 (6 bases). The CDR3 sequence is 15 residues long. The ends were cut back, 2 bases at V and 3 bases at J, with 10 bases in the middle. Germline V gene sequence: CDR1 SGHTA, CDR2 FQGTGA. Here the CDR3 reads CASSLYGRYTGELFF. For the CDR3, the DNA is TGTGCCAGCAGCTTATATGGGAGGTACACCGGGGAGCTGTTTTTT. Complete variable domain (other parts from reference TRBV7-3 and TRBJ2-2): GAGVSQTPSNKVTEKGKYVELRCDPISGHTALYWYRQSLGQGPEFLIYFQGTGAADDSGLPNDRFFAVRPEGSVSTLKIQRTERGDSAVYLCASSLYGRYTGELFFGEGSRLTVL.

V is TRBV3-1 (or the pseudogene TRBV3-2) and J is TRBJ2-7, with 11 bases aligning to TRBD2. This CDR3 is built from 14 residues. V lost 3 bases, J lost 3 bases, and 1 base stayed unmatched. Germline CDR1 reads LGHDT; CDR2 reads YNNKEL (reference sequence). CDR3 sequence: CASSQTSGDYEQYF. CDR3 nucleotide sequence: TGTGCCAGCAGCCAGACTAGCGGGGACTACGAGCAGTACTTC.